Listed below are T cell receptor beta chains from one sample, sequenced in a study of blood T cell repertoires in COVID-19. The table came from immunoSEQ multiplex PCR; TCRdb's copy has only in-frame clones and leaves some out. The sample comprises a few hundred thousand clones, 70% to 90% of which are singletons, and around 5.5% rests with the top ten. The sequenced sample was peripheral blood. The receptors come from a man between 50 and 59 years old with active or convalescent COVID-19. The CDR3 runs from the conserved cysteine through the conserved F or W. A D gene is named only where the DNA matches it firmly. Clone size appears in some rows only: once, few, many, or a class for an expanded clone.

V	J	length	D	size	DNA	CDR3
TRBV7-8	TRBJ1-5	13	-	-	TGTGCCAGCAGCTTACGAAACGGTCAGCCCCAGCATTTT	CASSLRNGQPQHF
TRBV5-1	TRBJ1-6	18	TRBD1	-	TGCGCCAGCAGCCTGACCGGGACAGGGAGCTCCTATAATTCACCCCTCCACTTT	CASSLTGTGSSYNSPLHF
TRBV7-2	TRBJ2-5	14	TRBD1	-	TGTGCCAGCAGCTTTACAGGGGAGAGAGAGACCCAGTACTTC	CASSFTGERETQYF
TRBV7-2	TRBJ1-6	15	-	-	TGTGCCAGCAGCTTAACCCGGGGAAATAATTCACCCCTCCACTTT	CASSLTRGNNSPLHF
TRBV19	TRBJ1-4	13	-	-	TGTGCCAGCAAAGACAGGAGTAATGAAAAACTGTTTTTT	CASKDRSNEKLFF
TRBV7-2	TRBJ2-3	14	-	few	TGTGCCAGCAGCTTAGTGGGGCAGATAGATACGCAGTATTTT	CASSLVGQIDTQYF
TRBV19	TRBJ2-7	13	TRBD1	-	TGTGCCAGTAGTTGGACAGGCTCCTACGAGCAGTACTTC	CASSWTGSYEQYF
TRBV5-6	TRBJ2-7	11	-	few	TGTGCCAGCAGCTCCTACTACGAGCAGTACTTC	CASSSYYEQYF
TRBV28	TRBJ1-1	12	-	-	TGTGTCAGCAGTTTGGAGTGGTCTGAAGCTTTCTTT	CVSSLEWSEAFF
TRBV24-1	TRBJ2-1	14	-	-	TGTGCCACCAGTGATTTCAGGGCCTACAATGAGCAGTTCTTC	CATSDFRAYNEQFF
TRBV29-1	TRBJ1-2	12	-	-	TGCAGCGTTGTGCGGGGGGACTATGGCTACACCTTC	CSVVRGDYGYTF
TRBV19	TRBJ2-5	14	TRBD2	-	TGTGCCAGTAGTTCACTAGCGGGTGGAGAGACCCAGTACTTC	CASSSLAGGETQYF
TRBV4-1	TRBJ2-7	16	TRBD1	-	TGCGCCAGCAGCCAGGCCCGACCGGGACAGTCCTACGAGCAGTACTTC	CASSQARPGQSYEQYF
TRBV27	TRBJ2-7	16	TRBD2	-	TGTGCCAGCAGTTTAGGGACTAGCGGGAGGGCCTGGGAGCAGTACTTC	CASSLGTSGRAWEQYF
TRBV6-5	TRBJ1-4	13	TRBD1	-	TGTGCCAGTTCACAGGGGCACGAGGGAAAACTGTTTTTT	CASSQGHEGKLFF
TRBV7-9	TRBJ2-7	15	TRBD1	-	TGTGCCAGCAGCTTGTGGGACAGGGCCTCCTACGAGCAGTACTTC	CASSLWDRASYEQYF
TRBV6-5	TRBJ1-1	14	TRBD1	-	TGTGCCAGCAGTTACCGGACAGGGGACACTGAAGCTTTCTTT	CASSYRTGDTEAFF
TRBV13	TRBJ2-7	18	-	many	TGTGCCAGCAGCTTAGGCCCGCTCAGACCCCGACATACCTACGAGCAGTACTTC	CASSLGPLRPRHTYEQYF
TRBV19	TRBJ1-5	14	-	-	TGTGCCAGTAGTACCTTAAATAGCAATCAGCCCCAGCATTTT	CASSTLNSNQPQHF
TRBV24-1	TRBJ2-5	13	-	-	TGTGCCACCAGTGACCCTCGGGGGGAGACCCAGTACTTC	CATSDPRGETQYF
TRBV4-2	TRBJ1-4	15	TRBD1	-	TGTGCCAGCAGCCAGAGACAGGGGTCTAATGAAAAACTGTTTTTT	CASSQRQGSNEKLFF
TRBV3-1/TRBV3-2	TRBJ2-3	14	TRBD1	-	TGTGCCAGCAGCCAGGGGACAGGGGTAGATACGCAGTATTTT	CASSQGTGVDTQYF
TRBV6-2/TRBV6-3	TRBJ1-1	18	TRBD1	few	TGTGCCAGCAGTTACGAAAGGGGGACAGGGGACCATTTCACTGAAGCTTTCTTT	CASSYERGTGDHFTEAFF
TRBV5-1	TRBJ1-2	14	TRBD1	-	TGCGCCAGCAGCACCGGGACAGGGGAGGGTGGCTACACCTTC	CASSTGTGEGGYTF
TRBV28	TRBJ2-1	14	TRBD2	-	TGTGCCAGCAGGGGAGGACTAGAAAGCAATGAGCAGTTCTTC	CASRGGLESNEQFF
TRBV5-4	TRBJ1-1	14	-	-	TGTGCCAGCAGCATCGGAGTACGGGGCACTGAAGCTTTCTTT	CASSIGVRGTEAFF
TRBV10-2	TRBJ2-3	15	-	-	TGCGCCAGCAGGGAGACAGCCACTAGCACAGATACGCAGTATTTT	CASRETATSTDTQYF
TRBV6-5	TRBJ2-1	13	-	-	TGTGCCAGCAGTATAGACTCTTACAATGAGCAGTTCTTC	CASSIDSYNEQFF
TRBV2	TRBJ2-7	14	TRBD1	-	TGTGCCAGCAGGACCGGGACAGGGGACTACGAGCAGTACTTC	CASRTGTGDYEQYF
TRBV30	TRBJ1-2	15	TRBD1	-	TGTGCCTGGAGTGTTGGACAGGGGGGACTCTATGGCTACACCTTC	CAWSVGQGGLYGYTF
TRBV7-9	TRBJ2-1	15	TRBD1	-	TGTGCCAGCAGCAACCCCGACAGGGAATACAATGAGCAGTTCTTC	CASSNPDREYNEQFF
TRBV18	TRBJ2-1	16	-	-	TGTGCCAGCTCACCACCGAACTCACGCTCCTACAATGAGCAGTTCTTC	CASSPPNSRSYNEQFF
TRBV5-4	TRBJ2-1	15	TRBD2	few	TGTGCCAGCAGCTTAAGCGGGAGCTCCTACAATGAGCAGTTCTTC	CASSLSGSSYNEQFF
TRBV27	TRBJ2-3	13	-	-	TGTGCCAGCAAGAGACAGGAAACAGATACGCAGTATTTT	CASKRQETDTQYF
TRBV3-1/TRBV3-2	TRBJ2-1	14	-	-	TGTGCCAGCAGCCAGTCTGGGGGGATTTGGGAGCAGTTCTTC	CASSQSGGIWEQFF
TRBV28	TRBJ2-1	16	TRBD2	-	TGTGCCAGCAGCTCCAGACTAGCGGTCCACTACAATGAGCAGTTCTTC	CASSSRLAVHYNEQFF
TRBV28	TRBJ1-2	15	-	few	TGTGCCAGCAGTTCTTTGGGCCTTACTAACTATGGCTACACCTTC	CASSSLGLTNYGYTF
TRBV3-1/TRBV3-2	TRBJ2-1	15	-	few	TGTGCCAGCAGCCAATTCGGGATAGCCCATAATGAGCAGTTCTTC	CASSQFGIAHNEQFF
TRBV3-1/TRBV3-2	TRBJ1-5	14	TRBD1	-	TGTGCCAGCAGCCAATCGCAGGGGGGACAGCCCCAGCATTTT	CASSQSQGGQPQHF
TRBV28	TRBJ2-3	16	-	-	TGTGCCAGCAGTTTCGTAGCCGGGGGTACCACAGATACGCAGTATTTT	CASSFVAGGTTDTQYF
TRBV14	TRBJ1-1	17	TRBD1	-	TGTGCCAGCAGCCAAGTAGGGACAGGGATGCGCGGTAGTGAAGCTTTCTTT	CASSQVGTGMRGSEAFF
TRBV9	TRBJ2-2	18	TRBD2	few	TGTGCCAGCAGCGGCGGACTAGCGGGAGGGTTGAACACCGGGGAGCTGTTTTTT	CASSGGLAGGLNTGELFF
TRBV7-3	TRBJ1-1	12	-	few	TGTGCCAGCAGCTCCCGCGGGGGCCCGGCTTTCTTT	CASSSRGGPAFF
TRBV19	TRBJ2-1	20	TRBD2	once	TGTGCCAGTAGCAACTGGGGGGGGACTAGCGTCCCGAGCTCCTACAATGAGCAGTTCTTC	CASSNWGGTSVPSSYNEQFF
TRBV19	TRBJ2-7	13	-	once	TGTGCCAGTAGTTTCGAACTGCTCCGCGAGCAGTACTTC	CASSFELLREQYF
TRBV5-4	TRBJ1-4	15	TRBD1	-	TGTGCCAGCAGCTTGGCACAGGGGGGGAATGAAAAACTGTTTTTT	CASSLAQGGNEKLFF
TRBV5-6	TRBJ1-1	13	-	-	TGTGCCAGCAGCTTTATAAGTCGGGCTGAAGCTTTCTTT	CASSFISRAEAFF
TRBV18	TRBJ2-3	16	TRBD2	-	TGTGCCAGCTCACCACTAGCGGGAGGGGCCACAGATACGCAGTATTTT	CASSPLAGGATDTQYF
TRBV29-1	TRBJ2-5	12	-	-	TGCAGCGCCGCACAGGGTGGGGAGACCCAGTACTTC	CSAAQGGETQYF
TRBV3-1/TRBV3-2	TRBJ1-1	13	-	-	TGTGCCAGCAGCCAAGATCGAAGGGGAGAAGCTTTCTTT	CASSQDRRGEAFF
TRBV3-1/TRBV3-2	TRBJ2-5	13	-	-	TGTGCCGCCGGCCGACCTGGAGAAGAGACCCAGTACTTC	CAAGRPGEETQYF
TRBV28	TRBJ2-1	14	TRBD2	-	TGTGCCAGCAGCCAAGGGACTAGCGGGGATGAGCAGTTCTTC	CASSQGTSGDEQFF
TRBV19	TRBJ2-3	14	TRBD1	-	TGTGCCAGTAGGAGAGACAGGGCTACAGATACGCAGTATTTT	CASRRDRATDTQYF
TRBV11-1	TRBJ2-7	13	-	-	TGTGCCAGCAGCTTAGAGCTGGCCTACGAGCAGTACTTC	CASSLELAYEQYF
TRBV7-2	TRBJ1-4	15	TRBD1	-	TGTGCCAGCAGCCCGAGAAGGGGGCGCGGTGAAAAACTGTTTTTT	CASSPRRGRGEKLFF
TRBV12-3/TRBV12-4	TRBJ2-1	12	-	-	TGTGCCAGCAGTCGCGGGATTCAGGAGCAGTTCTTC	CASSRGIQEQFF
TRBV10-1	TRBJ2-7	15	TRBD2	few	TGCGCCAGCAGTGAGGGACTAGCGGGAGGTGAAGAGCAGTACTTC	CASSEGLAGGEEQYF
TRBV9	TRBJ2-2	14	-	-	TGTGCCAGCAGCATAAGCTGGAACACCGGGGAGCTGTTTTTT	CASSISWNTGELFF
TRBV28	TRBJ1-1	12	-	-	TGTGCCAGCAGTTGGGGCCGTTATGAAGCTTTCTTT	CASSWGRYEAFF
TRBV19	TRBJ2-5	15	-	-	TGTGCCAGTAGTTCTTTTGGACTGGAGGGGGAGACCCAGTACTTC	CASSSFGLEGETQYF